This T cell receptor (beta chain) was recorded in a study of T cells expressing NK-cell markers. On the study more broadly: Sorted CD3+CD56+NKG2C+, CD3+CD56+NKG2C- and CD3+CD56-NKG2C+ T-cell subsets were beta-chain profiled. Study-wide points: It is unclear if expanded NKG2C-expressing clones target HCMV antigens. Of the CD8+ T cells in 5 to 7 donors, 1.0-7.0% belonged to dominant NKG2C+ clonotypes.

The germline CDR1 and CDR2 sequences are SGDLS and YYNGEE. CDR3 length: 14 residues. Points on this clonotype: What it binds is not known.

TCR beta cDNA was generated via 5'RACE template switching incorporating UMIs. TCRdb re-called the 5' RACE reads and gives one entry per CDR3 protein, without DNA. The sample table sets out about 400,000 distinct CDR3 sequences. The clonotype originates from a woman between 50 and 59 years old in good health. The chain combines TRBV9 with TRBJ2-7. Material: blood T cells: a sorted CD56 or NKG2C T cell subset, CD4+ or CD8+ T cells, or bulk PBMC T cells (not recorded which). The CDR3 spells CASSQTAYSYEQYF.